This TCR beta chain was sequenced in a study of cytomegalovirus exposure and HLA in healthy donors. Primers included in the PCR were 60 Vbeta and 13 Jbeta primers. Assay used: immunoSEQ multiplex PCR; TCRdb lists only in-frame clones, some missing. Among about 80,000 clones listed, approximately 66% were seen once. General study findings and limits: The likely origin of a cluster of highly shared sequence variants was a sequencing artifact.

Trimming cost V 0 bases and J 6 bases; bases outside gene matches: 6. Germline assignment: CDR1 LGHNA and CDR2 YSLEER. This CDR3 is built from 16 residues. Regarding this clone: Its antigen is currently unknown.

The sequence was collected from a male donor in good health and CMV-seropositive. The sample was PBMCs. The rearrangement uses TRBV4-3 and TRBJ2-2; 8 nucleotides align to TRBD1. Here the CDR3 DNA reads TGCGCCAGCAGCCAAGAAGGACAGGGACTTCCCGGGGAGCTGTTTTTT. Translated: CASSQEGQGLPGELFF.